These 21 T cell receptor beta chains were sequenced from one sample in a study of regulatory and conventional T cells in RAG deficiency. Using immunoSEQ multiplex PCR, the repertoire was profiled, and TCRdb retains in-frame clones only, with some absent. The table lists over 10,000 clones, about 92% of them singletons. Genomic DNA came from blood conventional CD4+ T cells gated CD25-low CD127-high. Separately, the same data were catalogued under a study of regulatory T cells. According to that study: The primer mix had 52 TRBV and 13 TRBJ primers.

Sequencing used CD4+ effector T cells sorted from blood. The receptors derive from a human donor in good health.

The chain employs TRBV6-5 and TRBJ2-2; TRBD1 matches at 7 bases. The CDR3 runs to 15 residues. The trim removed 5 bases at V and 5 bases at J, leaving 8 bases unmatched. Germline CDR1 MNHEY, CDR2 SVGAGI. The chain's CDR3 is CASSTTGSETGELFF. In DNA, the CDR3 is TGTGCCAGCAGTACGACAGGGTCGGAGACCGGGGAGCTGTTTTTT.

The J gene is TRBJ2-7, the V gene TRBV2; D is ambiguous. Germline CDR1 is SNHLY and CDR2 is FYNNEI. V was shortened by 9 bases and J by 0 bases, with 12 bases between the two germline ends. The CDR3 spans 13 residues. The chain's CDR3 is CARTRRSSYEQYF. CDR3 DNA: TGTGCCAGGACCAGGAGAAGCTCCTACGAGCAGTACTTC.

The chain recombines TRBV5-1 with TRBJ1-3, with D unresolved. Germline loops: CDR1 SGHRS, CDR2 YFSETQ. This CDR3 has 15 amino acids. V lost 3 bases and J 0 bases, leaving 10 bases between the germline ends. CDR3 nucleotide sequence: TGCGCCAGCAGCTCGTCCATCCTCTCTGGAAACACCATATATTTT. This codes for CASSSSILSGNTIYF.

The chain has TRBV18 and TRBJ2-7; the D gene could be TRBD1 or TRBD2 (5 bases each). V dropped 3 bases and J dropped 2 bases, with 11 bases sitting between them. The CDR3 spans 14 residues. Germline-derived CDR1 and CDR2 are KGHSH and LQKENI. For the CDR3, the DNA is TGTGCCAGCTCACCCCACGGGGACCCCTACGAGCAGTACTTC. It specifies CASSPHGDPYEQYF.

The CDR3 DNA sequence: TGTGCCAGCAGCGTAGCATTATCCTACGAGCAGTACTTC. Protein product: CASSVALSYEQYF. V gene TRBV9 combines with J gene TRBJ2-7; no firm D call. This CDR3 region has 13 residues. V lost 0 bases and J 1 base, leaving 5 bases between the germline ends. CDR1 is SGDLS and CDR2 is YYNGEE in the germline V gene.

The V and J genes are TRBV14 and TRBJ1-1; the D is unclear. V was cut by 2 bases and J by 5 bases, with 9 bases left in between. The CDR3 has 13 amino acids. Germline CDR1 reads SGHDN; CDR2 reads FVKESK. CDR3 nucleotide sequence: TGTGCCAGCAGCCAAACGTCGAGGACTGAAGCTTTCTTT. Translated: CASSQTSRTEAFF. Supplemented by reference TRBV14 and TRBJ1-1, the full variable domain reads EAGVTQFPSHSVIEKGQTVTLRCDPISGHDNLYWYRRVMGKEIKFLLHFVKESKQDESGMPNNRFLAERTGGTYSTLKVQPAELEDSGVYFCASSQTSRTEAFFGQGTRLTVV.

The chain joins TRBV6-1 to TRBJ1-2; D is unclear. V was shortened by 2 bases and J by 2 bases, with 6 bases between the two germline ends. There are 13 residues in the CDR3. The germline gives CDR1 MNHNS, CDR2 SASEGT. This CDR3 reads CASSENRNYGYTF. Written as DNA, the CDR3 is TGTGCCAGCAGTGAAAACAGAAACTATGGCTACACCTTC.

This chain uses TRBV12-1 with TRBJ2-3. TRBV12-1 counts as a pseudogene. The CDR3 covers 15 residues. The CDR3 DNA reads as TGTGCCAGCAGCCCCCGAAAACCCGTATCAGATACGCAGTATTTT. The encoded protein is CASSPRKPVSDTQYF.

The chain couples TRBV6-6 to TRBJ2-5; TRBD2 matches 12 bases. After removal of 5 bases from V and 4 bases from J, the junction contained 5 bases not matched to a gene. This CDR3 is 15 amino acids long. CDR1 is MNHNY, CDR2 SVGAGI, per germline (reference sequence). The CDR3 DNA reads TGTGCCAGCAGTACAGGACTAGCGGGAACAGAGACCCAGTACTTC. This translates into CASSTGLAGTETQYF.

This chain's CDR3 is CASIKWPGVHEQYF. The CDR3 region has the DNA TGTGCCAGCATCAAATGGCCAGGGGTCCACGAGCAGTACTTC. This chain uses TRBV6-1 with TRBJ2-7; TRBD1 might be the D (6 bases). CDR1 is MNHNS, CDR2 SASEGT, per germline. CDR3 length: 14 residues. V lost 7 bases to trimming and J lost 5 bases, with 18 bases between them.

This chain joins TRBV6-5 and TRBJ1-3, with D unresolved. The germline V gene has CDR1 MNHEY and CDR2 SVGAGI. This CDR3 spans 12 amino acids. The ends were cut back, 2 bases at V and 3 bases at J, with 2 bases in the middle. CDR3 bases: TGTGCCAGCAGTTACGGTGGAAACACCATATATTTT. As protein: CASSYGGNTIYF.

This rearrangement joins TRBV4-1 to TRBJ2-1; 13 bases are a match to TRBD2. CDR1 and CDR2 (germline): MGHRA, YSYEKL. The CDR3 length is 17 residues. J gave up 3 bases and V 2 bases, and 4 bases lay outside the gene matches. CDR3 sequence (DNA): TGCGCCAGCAGCCAACGGACTAGCGGGGGTTTCTACAATGAGCAGTTCTTC. The encoded protein is CASSQRTSGGFYNEQFF.

The V and J genes are TRBV7-9 and TRBJ1-5, with 7 bases identical to TRBD1. Germline V gene sequence: CDR1 SEHNR, CDR2 FQNEAQ (reference sequence). There are 15 residues in the CDR3. The CDR3 here is CQGEKGPGSNQPQHF. The CDR3 nucleotides are TGTCAGGGGGAAAAAGGACCAGGAAGCAATCAGCCCCAGCATTTT. Together with reference TRBV7-9 and TRBJ1-5, the CDR3 gives the full variable domain: DTGVSQNPRHKITKRGQNVTFRCDPISEHNRLYWYRQTLGQGPEFLTYFQNEAQLEKSRLLSDRFSAERPKGSFSTLEIQRTEQGDSAMYLCQGEKGPGSNQPQHFGDGTRLSIL.

V and J are TRBV18 and TRBJ2-3; TRBD2 might be the D (6 bases). Germline V gene data show CDR1 as KGHSH and CDR2 as LQKENI. Deletions cut 2 bases from V and 3 bases from J, with 18 bases between. The CDR3 sequence is 17 residues long. The DNA for the CDR3 is TGTGCCAGCTCACCAGAACGGGGCGGCGGAGGGACAGATACGCAGTATTTT. Translating it yields CASSPERGGGGTDTQYF.

The chain recombines TRBV18 with TRBJ1-5, with D unresolved. V was pared by 6 bases and J by 4 bases, with 10 bases between. The CDR3 totals 13 residues. Germline assignment: CDR1 KGHSH and CDR2 LQKENI. The CDR3 spells CASSQVGNQPQHF. The CDR3 DNA follows: TGTGCCAGCTCCCAGGTAGGGAATCAGCCCCAGCATTTT.

V usage is TRBV15 and J usage is TRBJ1-1; D not resolved. The V and J ends lost 1 base and 7 bases respectively, with 7 bases between them. The CDR3 has 12 residues. CDR1 and CDR2 (germline): LNHNV, YYDKDF (reference sequence). The CDR3 sequence is CATSRVVDEAFF. The CDR3 coding sequence is TGTGCCACCAGCAGAGTGGTAGATGAAGCTTTCTTT.

The chain combines TRBV5-1 with TRBJ1-1; 8 nucleotides align to TRBD1. The J segment lost 3 bases and the V segment lost 7 bases, leaving 11 bases of the junction unmatched. The CDR3 runs to 15 residues. CDR1 and CDR2 (germline): SGHRS, YFSETQ. CDR3 region: CASGYQGALDTEAFF. DNA for the CDR3: TGCGCCAGCGGCTATCAGGGGGCACTTGACACTGAAGCTTTCTTT.

J is TRBJ2-5 and V is TRBV7-3, with D tentatively TRBD1 (7 bases). Germline V gives CDR1 SGHTA, CDR2 FQGTGA. Trimming left V 5 bases short and J 6 bases short, with 13 bases between. The CDR3 runs to 13 residues. In DNA, the CDR3 is TGTGCCAGCAGCCCAGGGGGGAGAAAGACCCAGTACTTC. Residues: CASSPGGRKTQYF.

The chain combines TRBV28 with TRBJ2-5; D may be TRBD2 (7 bases). The CDR3 length is 16 residues. Germline CDR1 and CDR2: MDHEN and SYDVKM. V lost 7 bases, J lost 2 bases, and 20 bases lay in between. The CDR3 DNA follows: TGTGCCAGCACCCTGGGGGGGGAAGGGGGACAAGAGACCCAGTACTTC. It codes for CASTLGGEGGQETQYF.

The chain carries TRBV9 and TRBJ1-5; 7 nucleotides agree with TRBD1. Germline values: CDR1 SGDLS, CDR2 YYNGEE. CDR3 length: 13 amino acids. V shed 3 bases and J 4 bases; nucleotides not matched to a gene: 1. CDR3: CASSATGNQPQHF. CDR3 in DNA: TGTGCCAGCAGCGCGACAGGGAATCAGCCCCAGCATTTT.

J is TRBJ2-3 and V is TRBV7-3; D unclear. The CDR3 is made up of 14 amino acids. Germline V lookup: CDR1 SGHTA, CDR2 FQGTGA. The V and J ends lost 1 base and 4 bases respectively, with 9 bases between them. The CDR3 nucleotides are TGTGCCAGCAGCTTAAGCAGGACGGCAGATACGCAGTATTTT. Residues: CASSLSRTADTQYF.